These 10 T cell receptor beta chains came from one sample sequenced in a study of blood T cell repertoires in COVID-19. Repertoires were generated with immunoSEQ multiplex PCR, while TCRdb's copy carries only in-frame clones and drops some. This table has around 260,000 clones, roughly 86% appearing once. Sequencing used peripheral blood. The receptors were gathered from a woman between 55 and 75 years old with COVID-19, enrolled during active disease.

As concerns this clone: Additional DNA sequences in this sample encode the identical CDR3. CDR3 in amino acids: CASSPRGGFSYEQYF. CDR3 coding DNA: TGTGCCAGCAGCCCTAGAGGGGGCTTCTCCTACGAGCAGTACTTC. V and J are TRBV9 and TRBJ2-7; 7 positions agree with TRBD1. V lost 4 bases and J lost 0; bases outside the gene matches: 7. The CDR3 totals 15 residues. Germline CDR1 SGDLS, CDR2 YYNGEE. The full variable domain, its missing parts supplied by reference TRBV9 and TRBJ2-7, is DSGVTQTPKHLITATGQRVTLRCSPRSGDLSVYWYQQSLDQGLQFLIQYYNGEERAKGNILERFSAQQFPDLHSELNLSSLELGDSALYFCASSPRGGFSYEQYFGPGTRLTVT.

This clone was seen just once. This chain uses TRBV4-1 with TRBJ2-1; 11 bases line up with TRBD2. Germline-derived CDR1 and CDR2 are MGHRA and YSYEKL. V lost 0 bases to trimming and J lost 3 bases; unmatched junction nucleotides: 7. The CDR3 covers 18 residues. The CDR3 DNA reads TGCGCCAGCAGCCAAGAATGGGAAGGACTAGCGGGCTACAATGAGCAGTTCTTC. Protein product: CASSQEWEGLAGYNEQFF.

The chain is built from TRBV6-5 and TRBJ2-1; 8 nucleotides line up with TRBD2. Germline trimming cut 2 bases from V and 15 bases from J; bases unmatched to any gene: 9. The CDR3 contains 13 residues. CDR1 and CDR2 (germline): MNHEY, SVGAGI. In nucleotides, the CDR3 is TGTGCCAGCAGTTACAGAAGCGGGGGCTATCCGTTCTTC. It specifies CASSYRSGGYPFF.

The chain recombines TRBV3-1 (or the pseudogene TRBV3-2) with TRBJ1-6; tentatively, D is TRBD1 (5 bases). The CDR3 runs to 15 residues. CDR1 LGHDT and CDR2 YNNKEL come from the germline V gene (reference sequence). V was shortened by 3 bases and J by 5 bases, with 11 bases between the two germline ends. The CDR3 here is CASSHRRGNNSPLHF. CDR3 coding DNA: TGTGCCAGCAGCCACCGGAGGGGCAATAATTCACCCCTCCACTTT.

This chain links TRBV7-2 with TRBJ2-2; 9 nucleotides match TRBD2. Per germline, CDR1 SGHTA and CDR2 FQGNSA. The ends lost 3 bases at V and 1 base at J; junction bases unmatched: 0. This CDR3 spans 15 amino acids. CDR3 protein: CASSFSGGNTGELFF. CDR3 DNA sequence: TGTGCCAGCAGCTTTAGCGGGGGGAACACCGGGGAGCTGTTTTTT.

The chain joins TRBV11-3 to TRBJ2-2; 15 nucleotides agree with TRBD2. Losses at the gene ends were 8 bases for V and 6 bases for J; bases not matched to a gene: 7. The germline CDR1 and CDR2 sequences are SGHNT and YENEEA. This CDR3 is 16 amino acids long. CDR3 nucleotide sequence: TGTGCCAGCGGGGGGACTAGCGGGAGGATCCCCGGGGAGCTGTTTTTT. Its protein product is CASGGTSGRIPGELFF.

The chain combines TRBV9 with TRBJ1-3, with a tentative D call TRBD1 (5 bases). CDR1 and CDR2 from the germline V gene are SGDLS and YYNGEE. The CDR3 runs 16 residues. V was trimmed by 4 bases and J by 0 bases, leaving 14 bases between them. The CDR3: CASSRRDRFSGNTIYF. The CDR3 DNA reads TGTGCCAGCAGCAGGCGGGACCGTTTCTCTGGAAACACCATATATTTT. Looking up the rest from reference TRBV9 and TRBJ1-3 gives the full variable domain: DSGVTQTPKHLITATGQRVTLRCSPRSGDLSVYWYQQSLDQGLQFLIQYYNGEERAKGNILERFSAQQFPDLHSELNLSSLELGDSALYFCASSRRDRFSGNTIYFGEGSWLTVV.

The chain uses TRBV30 and TRBJ2-3; a weak D match, TRBD2 (5 bases). Germline CDR1 GTSNPN, CDR2 SVGIG (reference sequence). The CDR3 has 16 residues. With 2 bases removed from V and 2 bases from J, the gap between germline ends came to 17 bases. CDR3 protein: CAWSPRLPGTTDTQYF. CDR3 DNA: TGTGCCTGGAGTCCCCGACTCCCGGGAACCACAGATACGCAGTATTTT. The full variable domain, its missing parts supplied by reference TRBV30 and TRBJ2-3, is SQTIHQWPATLVQPVGSPLSLECTVEGTSNPNLYWYRQAAGRGLQLLFYSVGIGQISSEVPQNLSASRPQDRQFILSSKKLLLSDSGFYLCAWSPRLPGTTDTQYFGPGTRLTVL.

DNA of the CDR3: TGTGCCAGCAGTAGGACAGGGCCCCAGCATTTT. It specifies CASSRTGPQHF. V gene TRBV6-5 combines with J gene TRBJ1-5; 7 bases fit TRBD1. Germline V lookup: CDR1 MNHEY, CDR2 SVGAGI. V trimming: 5 bases; J trimming: 9 bases; junction bases outside the gene matches: 1. This CDR3 contains 11 residues.

The V call is TRBV18, the J call TRBJ2-5; 13 bases are a match to TRBD2. Germline V lookup: CDR1 KGHSH, CDR2 LQKENI. The CDR3 runs to 16 residues. V was pared by 3 bases and J by 2 bases, with 3 bases of the junction left unmatched. DNA of the CDR3: TGTGCCAGCTCACCTCCGGGACTAGCGGGGCAAGAGACCCAGTACTTC. Its translation: CASSPPGLAGQETQYF.